These 20 T cell receptor beta chains came from one sample sequenced in a study of blood T cell repertoires in COVID-19 (dated by TCRdb to 2020 to 2022). The receptor library was made with the immunoSEQ multiplex PCR assay. TCRdb limited this immuneACCESS table to in-frame rearrangements with V and J called. A share of clones is missing; checked studies link under half to unresolved V genes, and the rest is unexplained. Within this sample are hundreds of thousands of clones, with roughly 83% of them counted one time only. Around 2% of the sample belongs to the ten largest clones. Sequenced: PBMCs or T cells enriched from blood (not recorded which). The receptor set was obtained from a woman aged 45-65 years who had recovered from COVID-19.

J is TRBJ2-5 and V is TRBV30; 8 nucleotides line up with TRBD2. The CDR3 spans 13 residues. The germline gives CDR1 GTSNPN, CDR2 SVGIG (reference sequence). J was trimmed by 5 bases and V by 2 bases; bases with no gene match: 4. CDR3 in amino acids: CAWSSGSRETQYF. For the CDR3, the DNA is TGTGCCTGGAGTAGCGGGAGCAGGGAGACCCAGTACTTC.

The rearrangement joins TRBV5-1 to TRBJ2-1, with a weak D call TRBD2 (6 bases). This CDR3 comprises 16 residues. The germline CDR1 and CDR2 sequences are SGHRS and YFSETQ. V was cut by 2 bases and J by 8 bases, with 20 bases left in between. CDR3 sequence reads: CASSFFAGRRGHEQFF. The CDR3 DNA reads as TGCGCCAGCAGCTTTTTCGCGGGACGACGGGGCCATGAGCAGTTCTTC.

This clone was seen just once. The V and J genes are TRBV15 and TRBJ2-2; D is possibly TRBD2 (6 bases). CDR3 length equals 17 residues. The germline V and J ends were trimmed by 2 bases and 0 bases, with 13 bases remaining between them. Germline CDR1 reads LNHNV; CDR2 reads YYDKDF (reference sequence). The CDR3 here is CATSRIRLATNTGELFF. The CDR3, as DNA: TGTGCCACCAGCAGAATACGGCTAGCGACGAACACCGGGGAGCTGTTTTTT.

The V call is TRBV6-5, the J call TRBJ1-2, with D possibly matching TRBD1 (5 bases). The CDR3 contains 13 residues. The V end was cut by 5 bases, the J end by 8 bases, with 15 bases between. Germline V gene data show CDR1 as MNHEY and CDR2 as SVGAGI. This CDR3 is CASSQPGPRGYTF. CDR3 sequence (DNA): TGTGCCAGCAGTCAGCCAGGGCCCCGCGGCTACACCTTC.

The chain is built from TRBV28 and TRBJ2-4, with 8 nucleotides matching TRBD1. The CDR3 sequence is 14 residues long. J was trimmed by 15 bases and V by 3 bases; bases with no gene match: 13. CDR1 is MDHEN, CDR2 SYDVKM, per germline. CDR3 region: CASSFPTGVGRRYF. The DNA for the CDR3 is TGTGCCAGCAGTTTTCCGACAGGGGTCGGGCGGCGGTACTTC.

The chain uses TRBV11-2 and TRBJ1-1, with D perhaps TRBD1 (5 bases). This CDR3 has 14 residues. Germline loops: CDR1 SGHAT, CDR2 FQNNGV. Between the trimmed V and J ends, which lost 1 base and 3 bases, there was a span of 9 bases. The CDR3 loop is CASSLVRGDTEAFF. Written as DNA, the CDR3 is TGTGCCAGCAGCTTAGTAAGGGGCGACACTGAAGCTTTCTTT.

J is TRBJ2-3 and V is TRBV2; TRBD1 matches at 9 bases. The germline V gene encodes CDR1 SNHLY and CDR2 FYNNEI. J was trimmed by 8 bases and V by 9 bases; bases with no gene match: 15. The CDR3 is made up of 15 amino acids. CDR3 loop: CASTTGQGLLGTQYF. The CDR3 DNA follows: TGTGCCAGTACCACGGGACAGGGACTATTAGGTACGCAGTATTTT.

This chain links TRBV5-8 with TRBJ1-2; TRBD1 matches 7 bases. V shed 4 bases and J 5 bases; nucleotides not matched to a gene: 5. This CDR3 has 13 residues. Germline-derived CDR1 and CDR2 are SGHTS and YDEGEE. The CDR3 DNA reads TGTGCCAGCAGCCACAGGGGTTGGTATGGCTACACCTTC. Protein product: CASSHRGWYGYTF.

This chain joins TRBV28 and TRBJ1-4; D call uncertain. The length of the CDR3 is 15 residues. V was cut by 6 bases and J by 0 bases, with 11 bases left in between. Per germline, CDR1 MDHEN and CDR2 SYDVKM. The CDR3 sequence: CASRTHSPTNEKLFF. In nucleotides, the CDR3 is TGTGCCAGCAGAACCCACAGCCCAACTAATGAAAAACTGTTTTTT.

The chain couples TRBV13 to TRBJ2-7; TRBD2 matches 10 bases. The CDR3 has 13 residues. CDR1 is PRHDT, CDR2 FYEKMQ, per germline (reference sequence). V was pared by 2 bases and J by 7 bases, with 2 bases of the junction left unmatched. CDR3 nucleotide sequence: TGTGCCAGCAGCTTAACTAGCGGGGTTGAGCAGTACTTC. It is translated as CASSLTSGVEQYF.

CDR3: CASSLGTGWGKNTEAFF. In DNA, the CDR3 is TGTGCCAGCAGCTTGGGGACAGGGTGGGGGAAGAACACTGAAGCTTTCTTT. The chain joins TRBV5-6 to TRBJ1-1; 8 bases map to TRBD1. CDR3 size: 17 residues. CDR1 is SGHDT, CDR2 YYEEEE, per germline. Unmatched junction bases numbered 8, after V lost 0 bases and J lost 1 base. Based on the CDR3 plus reference TRBV5-6 and TRBJ1-1, the full variable domain is DAGVTQSPTHLIKTRGQQVTLRCSPKSGHDTVSWYQQALGQGPQFIFQYYEEEERQRGNFPDRFSGHQFPNYSSELNVNALLLGDSALYLCASSLGTGWGKNTEAFFGQGTRLTVV.

In the case of this clone: Distinct nucleotide sequences in the sample also encode this CDR3. V and J are TRBV5-1 and TRBJ2-6, with TRBD1 matching 8 bases. CDR1 and CDR2 (germline): SGHRS, YFSETQ. The J segment lost 0 bases and the V segment lost 2 bases, leaving 1 base of the junction unmatched. This CDR3 spans 16 amino acids. The CDR3 loop reads CASSFTGGSGANVLTF. The CDR3 nucleotides read TGCGCCAGCAGCTTTACAGGGGGCTCTGGGGCCAACGTCCTGACTTTC.

The chain employs TRBV11-3 and TRBJ1-3; TRBD1 is a possible D gene (5 bases). Trimming stripped 3 bases from V and 4 bases from J, with 7 bases between. Germline V CDR1 and CDR2: SGHNT, YENEEA. The CDR3 extends over 13 amino acids. The CDR3 coding sequence is TGTGCCAGCAGCTTCCGGGGGGGAAACACCATATATTTT. Translating it yields CASSFRGGNTIYF.

Turning to this clone: Additional DNA sequences in this sample encode the identical CDR3. The chain recombines TRBV6-5 with TRBJ1-2; D unresolved. Trimming stripped 0 bases from V and 4 bases from J, with 9 bases between. This CDR3 has 14 amino acids. CDR1 and CDR2 (germline): MNHEY, SVGAGI. CDR3 sequence: CASSYSRGSYGYTF. The CDR3 coding sequence is TGTGCCAGCAGTTACTCGCGGGGTTCCTATGGCTACACCTTC.

The chain joins TRBV6-5 to TRBJ1-2, with TRBD1 matching over 8 bases. The J segment lost 4 bases and the V segment lost 2 bases, leaving 3 bases of the junction unmatched. Looked up from germline, CDR1 is MNHEY and CDR2 is SVGAGI. The CDR3 spans 14 residues. CDR3 coding DNA: TGTGCCAGCAGTTACACACAGGGGGGCTATGGCTACACCTTC. The encoded protein is CASSYTQGGYGYTF.

The chain has TRBV9 and TRBJ2-5; TRBD2 matches at 7 bases. CDR3 length: 13 residues. The trim removed 2 bases at V and 5 bases at J, leaving 3 bases unmatched. The germline CDR1 and CDR2 sequences are SGDLS and YYNGEE. The CDR3 DNA sequence: TGTGCCAGCAGCGTGCGGGGGATGGAGACCCAGTACTTC. Its translation is CASSVRGMETQYF.

The rearrangement joins TRBV12-5 to TRBJ1-4; possible D gene TRBD1, 6 bases. This CDR3 has 16 residues. Germline V gene sequence: CDR1 LGHNT, CDR2 FRNRAP. Trimming removed 2 bases at V and 0 bases at J, with 10 bases between. The chain's CDR3 is CASGLSTGTTNEKLFF. The CDR3 bases are TGTGCTAGTGGTTTGTCAACAGGGACAACTAATGAAAAACTGTTTTTT.

This rearrangement joins TRBV7-9 to TRBJ2-5, with 8 bases identical to TRBD1. Germline trimming cut 5 bases from V and 5 bases from J; bases unmatched to any gene: 7. The CDR3 totals 14 residues. Germline CDR1 is SEHNR and CDR2 is FQNEAQ (reference sequence). The CDR3 loop is CASSPLTGEETQYF. CDR3 bases: TGTGCCAGCAGCCCATTGACAGGGGAGGAGACCCAGTACTTC.

This sequence joins TRBV18 and TRBJ2-3; the match to TRBD2 covers 13 bases. Germline V gene sequence: CDR1 KGHSH, CDR2 LQKENI. The trim removed 8 bases at V and 6 bases at J, leaving 11 bases unmatched. The CDR3 has 16 residues. The CDR3 DNA sequence: TGTGCCAGCCTTCCCGGCACTAGCGGGAGGGCCGATACGCAGTATTTT. Residues: CASLPGTSGRADTQYF.

This clone is a singleton in its sample. The V and J genes are TRBV7-9 and TRBJ2-1; the match to TRBD2 covers 13 bases. The CDR3 length is 16 residues. Germline loops: CDR1 SEHNR, CDR2 FQNEAQ (reference sequence). Germline trimming cut 5 bases from V and 1 base from J; bases unmatched to any gene: 2. The CDR3 region has the DNA TGTGCCAGCAGCCCGGGACTAGCGGGATCCTACAATGAGCAGTTCTTC. Translating gives CASSPGLAGSYNEQFF.